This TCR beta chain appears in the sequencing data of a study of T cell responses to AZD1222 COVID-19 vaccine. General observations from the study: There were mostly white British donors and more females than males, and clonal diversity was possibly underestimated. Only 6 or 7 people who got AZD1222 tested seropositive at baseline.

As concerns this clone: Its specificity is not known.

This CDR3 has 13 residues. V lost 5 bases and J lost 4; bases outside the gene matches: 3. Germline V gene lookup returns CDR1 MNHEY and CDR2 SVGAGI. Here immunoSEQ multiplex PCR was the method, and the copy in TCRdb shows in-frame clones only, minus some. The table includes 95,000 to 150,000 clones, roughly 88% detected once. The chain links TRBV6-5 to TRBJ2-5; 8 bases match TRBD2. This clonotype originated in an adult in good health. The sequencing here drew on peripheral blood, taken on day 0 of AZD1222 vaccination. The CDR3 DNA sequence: TGTGCCAGCAGTCGGACTAGCCGAGAGACCCAGTACTTC. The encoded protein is CASSRTSRETQYF.